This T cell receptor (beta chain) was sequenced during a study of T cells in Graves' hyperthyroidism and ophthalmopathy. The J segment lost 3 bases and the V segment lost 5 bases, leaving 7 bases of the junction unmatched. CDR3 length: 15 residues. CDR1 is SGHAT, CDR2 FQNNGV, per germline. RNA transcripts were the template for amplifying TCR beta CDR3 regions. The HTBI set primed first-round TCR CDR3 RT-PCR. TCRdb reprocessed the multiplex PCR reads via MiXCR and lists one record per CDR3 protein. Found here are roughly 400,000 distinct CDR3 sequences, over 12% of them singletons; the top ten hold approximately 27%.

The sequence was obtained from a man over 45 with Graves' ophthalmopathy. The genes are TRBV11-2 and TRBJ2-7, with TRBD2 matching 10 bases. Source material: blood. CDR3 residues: CASSGRTSGIYEQYF. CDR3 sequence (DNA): TGTGCCAGCAGCGGACGGACTAGCGGAATCTACGAGCAGTACTTC.